The 13 T cell receptor beta chains presented below share a single source sample, sequenced in a study of blood T cell repertoires in COVID-19. Here immunoSEQ multiplex PCR was the method, and the copy in TCRdb shows in-frame clones only, minus some. The sample shows 300,000 to 400,000 clones, 88% of them seen only once. Sequencing was done on a sample of peripheral blood. The receptors come from a woman in her sixties or seventies with COVID-19, enrolled during active disease.

V is TRBV2 and J is TRBJ1-5; D possibly corresponds to TRBD1 (5 bases). V gave up 4 bases and J gave up 1 base, with 14 bases separating them. CDR3 length: 16 amino acids. Germline CDR1 is SNHLY and CDR2 is FYNNEI. This chain's CDR3 is CASSAGGEWSNQPQHF. The DNA of the CDR3 is TGTGCCAGCAGTGCTGGGGGGGAATGGAGCAATCAGCCCCAGCATTTT.

The V and J genes are TRBV5-6 and TRBJ2-7; TRBD2 aligns across 9 bases. Looked up from germline, CDR1 is SGHDT and CDR2 is YYEEEE. V lost 7 bases and J lost 4; bases outside the gene matches: 9. This CDR3 comprises 14 residues. The DNA of the CDR3 is TGTGCCAGCTGCAGCGGGGGGCGACATTACGAGCAGTACTTC. It translates to CASCSGGRHYEQYF.

The V and J genes are TRBV5-4 and TRBJ1-2; 12 nucleotides line up with TRBD1. The CDR3 totals 14 residues. Germline V gives CDR1 SGHNT, CDR2 YYREEE (reference sequence). V lost 4 bases, J lost 5 bases, and 3 bases stayed unmatched. The CDR3 sequence is CASSGTGGEYGYTF. The CDR3 bases are TGTGCCAGCAGCGGGACAGGGGGCGAGTATGGCTACACCTTC.

This clone was counted a few times. The chain employs TRBV7-2 and TRBJ2-4; 12 bases line up with TRBD2. The CDR3 totals 16 residues. Germline assignment: CDR1 SGHTA and CDR2 FQGNSA. V lost 5 bases to trimming and J lost 7 bases; unmatched junction nucleotides: 9. The CDR3 region is CASSTSLAGGSNIQYF. DNA for the CDR3: TGTGCCAGCAGCACCTCGCTAGCGGGGGGGAGCAACATTCAGTACTTC.

This chain links TRBV7-2 with TRBJ2-7; TRBD2 matches 8 bases. From germline, CDR1 is SGHTA and CDR2 FQGNSA. The ends lost 5 bases at V and 6 bases at J; junction bases unmatched: 12. The CDR3 runs 15 residues. CDR3 sequence: CASSPGGGGPVEQYF. The CDR3 region has the DNA TGTGCCAGCAGCCCGGGAGGGGGGGGTCCGGTCGAGCAGTACTTC.

This chain links TRBV4-3 with TRBJ2-7; 10 bases are shared with TRBD1. Germline lookup yields CDR1 LGHNA and CDR2 YSLEER. J gave up 2 bases and V 1 base, and 2 bases lay outside the gene matches. This CDR3 is 15 amino acids long. The CDR3 spells CASSQAGTGAYEQYF. Written as DNA, the CDR3 is TGCGCCAGCAGCCAAGCGGGGACAGGGGCCTACGAGCAGTACTTC.

The chain combines TRBV9 with TRBJ2-3; 7 nucleotides line up with TRBD1. The germline gives CDR1 SGDLS, CDR2 YYNGEE. The CDR3 is 13 amino acids. Trimming removed 3 bases from V and 6 bases from J; junction bases left unmatched: 4. The CDR3 DNA reads TGTGCCAGCAGCGGGCAGACAGGGGATACGCAGTATTTT. This translates into CASSGQTGDTQYF.

The chain combines TRBV4-2 with TRBJ1-2; a possible D gene is TRBD1 (6 bases). This CDR3 spans 17 amino acids. V gave up 0 bases and J gave up 4 bases, with 18 bases separating them. CDR1 is LGHNA, CDR2 YNFKEQ, per germline. CDR3 in DNA: TGTGCCAGCAGCCAAGAAGGGCTGGGGCTAGGGGGCTATGGCTACACCTTC. Amino acids: CASSQEGLGLGGYGYTF.

This chain connects TRBV7-9 to TRBJ2-1, with TRBD2 matching over 10 bases. The ends lost 5 bases at V and 0 bases at J; junction bases unmatched: 10. The CDR3 consists of 18 residues. Germline V gives CDR1 SEHNR, CDR2 FQNEAQ (reference sequence). CDR3: CASSHPTSGASSYNEQFF. The CDR3 DNA sequence: TGTGCCAGCAGCCATCCAACTAGCGGGGCCAGCTCCTACAATGAGCAGTTCTTC.

V and J are TRBV7-8 and TRBJ1-1, with D hard to call. V lost 8 bases, J lost 0 bases, and 16 bases lay in between. The CDR3 sequence is 15 residues long. Germline V gene data show CDR1 as SGHVS and CDR2 as FQNEAQ. CDR3 sequence: CASWVREALNTEAFF. CDR3 sequence (DNA): TGTGCCAGCTGGGTAAGGGAGGCCTTGAACACTGAAGCTTTCTTT.

This chain joins TRBV4-3 and TRBJ1-2, with a weak D call TRBD1 (6 bases). The CDR3 runs 14 residues. Per the germline V gene, CDR1 is LGHNA and CDR2 is YSLEER. V was cut by 0 bases and J by 8 bases, with 13 bases left in between. In nucleotides, the CDR3 is TGCGCCAGCAGCCAAGAAACAGGGTTAGGAGGCTACACCTTC. Protein product: CASSQETGLGGYTF.

The chain joins TRBV19 to TRBJ1-1; D is possibly TRBD1 (6 bases). The CDR3 contains 12 residues. The V gene lost 9 bases and the J gene lost 4 bases, with 12 bases spanning the gap. Per the germline V gene, CDR1 is LNHDA and CDR2 is SQIVND (reference sequence). This chain's CDR3 is CASLSRGTEAFF. DNA for the CDR3: TGTGCCAGCCTCTCCAGGGGCACTGAAGCTTTCTTT.

The chain recombines TRBV7-3 with TRBJ2-1; 11 positions match TRBD2. The CDR3 loop spans 16 amino acids. The germline V gene has CDR1 SGHTA and CDR2 FQGTGA. V was pared by 6 bases and J by 8 bases, with 12 bases of the junction left unmatched. The CDR3 sequence: CASSPLGSGGADEQFF. The DNA of the CDR3 is TGTGCCAGCAGTCCGTTAGGTAGCGGGGGGGCCGATGAGCAGTTCTTC. Looking up the rest from reference TRBV7-3 and TRBJ2-1 gives the full variable domain: GAGVSQTPSNKVTEKGKYVELRCDPISGHTALYWYRQSLGQGPEFLIYFQGTGAADDSGLPNDRFFAVRPEGSVSTLKIQRTERGDSAVYLCASSPLGSGGADEQFFGPGTRLTVL.